The 30 T cell receptor beta chains below come from one sample, sequenced in a study of T cells in Graves' hyperthyroidism and ophthalmopathy. TCR beta CDR3 regions were amplified from RNA transcripts. During a first-round RT-PCR of the TCR CDR3, the HTBI primer set was used. TCRdb called the multiplex PCR reads again in MiXCR, with one record for every CDR3 protein. The repertoire holds hundreds of thousands of distinct CDR3 sequences, with roughly 14% as singletons. The sequenced sample was blood. The receptor source for this set is a middle-aged woman with Graves' ophthalmopathy.

This clonotype was picked up a small number of times. The CDR3 reads CASKDRGFTGELFF. The CDR3 DNA reads as TGTGCCAGCAAGGACAGGGGGTTCACCGGGGAGCTGTTTTTT. The rearrangement uses TRBV12-3 or TRBV12-4 and TRBJ2-2; TRBD1 matches at 10 bases. The CDR3 loop spans 14 amino acids. J gave up 4 bases and V 7 bases, and 3 bases lay outside the gene matches.

This clonotype turned up a few times. V gene TRBV27 combines with J gene TRBJ1-2; 7 positions match TRBD1. V dropped 4 bases and J dropped 8; count of bases not matched to a gene: 16. Germline CDR1 and CDR2: MNHEY and SMNVEV (reference sequence). There are 16 residues in the CDR3. CDR3 bases: TGTGCCAGCAGTTATCACTCCACAACAGGGGTTCGCGGCTACACCTTC. It specifies CASSYHSTTGVRGYTF.

Many counts were recorded for this clonotype. V and J are TRBV19 and TRBJ2-5, with TRBD2 identical over 12 bases. Germline values: CDR1 LNHDA, CDR2 SQIVND (reference sequence). This CDR3 spans 12 amino acids. V shed 8 bases and J 7 bases; nucleotides not matched to a gene: 2. CDR3 nucleotide sequence: TGTGCCAGTCTAGCGGGAGGGGGGACCCAGTACTTC. It is translated as CASLAGGGTQYF.

This rearrangement joins TRBV2 to TRBJ1-2, with a weak D call TRBD1 (5 bases). CDR3 length: 15 residues. Trimming took 1 base from V and 4 from J, leaving 13 bases between them. Germline CDR1 SNHLY, CDR2 FYNNEI. CDR3 protein: CASSEGFSGFYGYTF. The CDR3 nucleotides are TGTGCCAGCAGTGAAGGCTTCTCAGGGTTCTATGGCTACACCTTC.

At least ten counts were recorded for this clonotype. The chain links TRBV6-2 or TRBV6-3 to TRBJ1-3; D gene uncertain. CDR3 length: 18 residues. Trimming stripped 4 bases from V and 0 bases from J, with 19 bases between. Germline V lookup: CDR1 MNHEY, CDR2 SVGEGT. This CDR3 reads CASSSVGLTFSSGNTIYF. The DNA for the CDR3 is TGTGCCAGCAGTTCAGTAGGTCTCACTTTCAGCTCTGGAAACACCATATATTTT.

There are a few counts of this clonotype. In DNA, the CDR3 is TGTGCCACAATACAGGGAATTCCCTACGAGCAGTACTTC. It codes for CATIQGIPYEQYF. The chain has TRBV6-1 and TRBJ2-7; perhaps TRBD1 as D (6 bases). The length of the CDR3 is 13 residues. V lost 10 bases to trimming and J lost 2 bases, with 15 bases between them. Germline V gives CDR1 MNHNS, CDR2 SASEGT.

This clonotype was recorded at least ten times. The genes are TRBV6-1 and TRBJ2-7; tentatively, D is TRBD1 (5 bases). V was shortened by 0 bases and J by 2 bases, with 14 bases between the two germline ends. The CDR3 spans 16 residues. Germline values: CDR1 MNHNS, CDR2 SASEGT. The CDR3 here is CASSEALETVTYEQYF. The CDR3 coding sequence is TGTGCCAGCAGTGAAGCGTTGGAGACAGTGACCTACGAGCAGTACTTC.

This rearrangement joins TRBV6-2 or TRBV6-3 to TRBJ1-5, with 7 bases identical to TRBD1. Germline V CDR1 and CDR2: MNHEY, SVGEGT. The CDR3 contains 16 residues. V lost 5 bases to trimming and J lost 6 bases; unmatched junction nucleotides: 13. CDR3 sequence (DNA): TGTGCCAGCAGTCCCAGGGCTGGACAGGTCGGTCAGCCCCAGCATTTT. This encodes CASSPRAGQVGQPQHF.

This clonotype was observed a handful of times. This rearrangement joins TRBV11-2 to TRBJ2-7; no clear D gene. CDR3 length: 12 residues. Germline V gene sequence: CDR1 SGHAT, CDR2 FQNNGV. The V end lost 2 bases, the J end lost 5 bases, and 7 bases lay between the germline ends. The CDR3: CASSLSLHEQYF. DNA of the CDR3: TGTGCCAGCAGCTTATCTCTGCACGAGCAGTACTTC.

This clonotype was recorded at least ten times. The CDR3 nucleotides read TGTGCCAGCACCAAAAGGGTAGGAGAAGCTTTCTTT. Protein sequence: CASTKRVGEAFF. The J gene is TRBJ1-1, the V gene TRBV12-3 or TRBV12-4, with D hard to call. The V gene lost 7 bases and the J gene lost 8 bases, with 14 bases spanning the gap. This CDR3 comprises 12 residues.

This clonotype was picked up many times. The CDR3 reads CASSQGSGTNYGYTF. The CDR3 DNA sequence: TGTGCCAGCAGCCAAGGATCAGGGACCAACTATGGCTACACCTTC. The chain recombines TRBV4-2 with TRBJ1-2; possible D gene TRBD1, 5 bases. V gave up 1 base and J gave up 2 bases, with 11 bases separating them. Germline CDR1 is LGHNA and CDR2 is YNFKEQ. CDR3 length equals 15 residues.

Turning to this clonotype: A much larger clone sits a single nucleotide away, making a read error possible. For the CDR3, the DNA is TGTGCCAGCAGCATTGGGGCCAGGAATTCACCCCTCCACTTT. This sequence encodes CASSIGARNSPLHF. This rearrangement joins TRBV12-3 or TRBV12-4 to TRBJ1-6; D is perhaps TRBD1 (5 bases). The V and J ends lost 6 bases and 7 bases respectively, with 13 bases between them. CDR3 length: 14 residues.

This clonotype was recorded many times. This chain connects TRBV20-1 to TRBJ2-7, with D possibly TRBD1 on 7 matching bases. This CDR3 comprises 14 residues. The germline gives CDR1 DFQATT, CDR2 SNEGSKA (reference sequence). Trimming took 1 base from V and 7 from J, leaving 17 bases between them. The CDR3 region has the DNA TGCAGTGCTAGAGGGCTCCGGGAGACAGGGGAGCAGTACTTC. This gives the protein CSARGLRETGEQYF.

The sample holds many counts of this clonotype. This chain uses TRBV18 with TRBJ1-1, with D unresolved. There are 16 residues in the CDR3. Per the germline V gene, CDR1 is KGHSH and CDR2 is LQKENI. V dropped 3 bases and J dropped 0 bases, with 14 bases sitting between them. The DNA for the CDR3 is TGTGCCAGCTCACCGAAATCCACACAGTTGAACACTGAAGCTTTCTTT. This translates into CASSPKSTQLNTEAFF.

The chain combines TRBV24-1 with TRBJ2-4, with D possibly being TRBD1 or TRBD2 (6 bases each). V lost 2 bases to trimming and J lost 1 base, with 8 bases between them. Germline values: CDR1 KGHDR, CDR2 SFDVKD. This CDR3 has 15 residues. For the CDR3, the DNA is TGTGCCACCAGTGATTCGGGGGCCGCCAAAAACATTCAGTACTTC. It encodes CATSDSGAAKNIQYF.

This clonotype was counted many times. The J gene is TRBJ2-2, the V gene TRBV19, with 7 bases fitting TRBD2. V lost 6 bases, J lost 4 bases, and 5 bases stayed unmatched. The CDR3 runs 14 residues. Germline V CDR1 and CDR2: LNHDA, SQIVND (reference sequence). The CDR3 region has the DNA TGTGCCAGTAGGGTGACTAGCTCCACCGGGGAGCTGTTTTTT. Its protein is CASRVTSSTGELFF.

V and J are TRBV28 and TRBJ1-5; D possibly corresponds to TRBD1 (5 bases). Looked up from germline, CDR1 is MDHEN and CDR2 is SYDVKM. The CDR3 is made up of 17 amino acids. The ends were cut back, 3 bases at V and 1 base at J, with 16 bases in the middle. In DNA, the CDR3 is TGTGCCAGCAGTTTCCCCGGGGCCGGGGGAAGCAATCAGCCCCAGCATTTT. Its protein is CASSFPGAGGSNQPQHF.

This clonotype occurred many times. The chain links TRBV12-3 or TRBV12-4 to TRBJ2-7, with 7 bases that match TRBD2. V was pared by 3 bases and J by 4 bases, with 6 bases of the junction left unmatched. The CDR3 length is 14 residues. This CDR3 is CASSLVGGGYEQYF. CDR3 nucleotides: TGTGCCAGCAGTTTGGTGGGGGGAGGGTACGAGCAGTACTTC.

This clonotype has at least ten counts. The rearrangement uses TRBV28 and TRBJ2-7, with TRBD2 identical over 10 bases. Germline V lookup: CDR1 MDHEN, CDR2 SYDVKM. V lost 7 bases to trimming and J lost 0 bases; unmatched junction nucleotides: 12. The CDR3 totals 17 residues. CDR3 loop: CASTQTGLAELSYEQYF. The CDR3 coding sequence is TGTGCCAGCACTCAAACCGGACTAGCGGAGCTCTCCTACGAGCAGTACTTC.

The J gene is TRBJ2-7, the V gene TRBV9; possibly TRBD2 for D (6 bases). Trimming pared 0 bases from V and 6 bases from J, leaving 10 bases between. Germline loops: CDR1 SGDLS, CDR2 YYNGEE. CDR3 length: 13 amino acids. As DNA, the CDR3 is TGTGCCAGCAGCGTAGGCGGGGAATCCGAGCAGTACTTC. Protein: CASSVGGESEQYF.

The rearrangement links TRBV7-2 to TRBJ2-7, with 7 bases aligning to TRBD2. Germline CDR1 is SGHTA and CDR2 is FQGNSA. The CDR3 is 15 amino acids. The V and J ends lost 10 bases and 1 base, in that order; junction bases with no gene match: 13. This CDR3 is CANARGGSTSYEQYF. In DNA, the CDR3 is TGTGCCAACGCGAGGGGCGGGAGTACTTCCTACGAGCAGTACTTC.

The rearrangement uses TRBV7-9 and TRBJ2-2; a possible D gene is TRBD2 (5 bases). Trimming took 6 bases from V and 7 from J, leaving 12 bases between them. The CDR3 is 13 residues long. Germline values: CDR1 SEHNR, CDR2 FQNEAQ (reference sequence). Written as DNA, the CDR3 is TGTGCCAGCAGGGACCGGGGAGACGGGGAGCTGTTTTTT. Translated, it gives CASRDRGDGELFF.

This chain uses TRBV12-5 with TRBJ2-5; D ambiguous. V lost 0 bases and J lost 2, with 7 bases in between. The CDR3 covers 14 residues. Germline-derived CDR1 and CDR2 are LGHNT and FRNRAP. CDR3 nucleotides: TGTGCTAGTGGTTTGGTATACCAGCAAGAGACCCAGTACTTC. This gives the protein CASGLVYQQETQYF.

This clonotype was found many times. The V and J genes are TRBV12-3 or TRBV12-4 and TRBJ2-5; 8 bases are a match to TRBD1. The CDR3 loop spans 15 amino acids. V dropped 7 bases and J dropped 4; count of bases not matched to a gene: 11. CDR3 amino acids: CASTPIQGAGETQYF. The CDR3 DNA follows: TGTGCCAGCACCCCTATCCAGGGGGCGGGAGAGACCCAGTACTTC.

This clonotype was found many times. The V call is TRBV28, the J call TRBJ2-2; D gene ambiguous. V dropped 3 bases and J dropped 5 bases, with 10 bases sitting between them. In germline, CDR1 is MDHEN, CDR2 SYDVKM. The length of the CDR3 is 14 residues. The CDR3 DNA sequence: TGTGCCAGCAGTTTGGGCGCCAGGACCGGGGAGCTGTTTTTT. As protein: CASSLGARTGELFF.

This chain uses TRBV12-3 or TRBV12-4 with TRBJ2-5, with D possibly TRBD2 on 6 matching bases. The CDR3 spans 15 residues. Trimming removed 6 bases from V and 3 bases from J, with 17 bases in between. CDR3 nucleotide sequence: TGTGCCAGCAGGGGGCCGGGACTCGCGGAAGAGACCCAGTACTTC. Encoded protein: CASRGPGLAEETQYF.

This clonotype was observed many times. J is TRBJ2-7 and V is TRBV4-3; a weak D match, TRBD1 (6 bases). V was cut by 8 bases and J by 2 bases, with 13 bases left in between. Germline loops: CDR1 LGHNA, CDR2 YSLEER. The CDR3 contains 13 residues. CDR3 coding DNA: TGCGCCAGCGGTAGTGGGGGCACCTACGAGCAGTACTTC. Its translation: CASGSGGTYEQYF.

This clonotype came up many times. J is TRBJ1-5 and V is TRBV9, with D possibly TRBD1 on 6 matching bases. Trimming pared 7 bases from V and 0 bases from J, leaving 11 bases between. Germline V CDR1 and CDR2: SGDLS, YYNGEE. The CDR3 has 14 amino acids. CDR3 in amino acids: CASGQGHSNQPQHF. CDR3 in DNA: TGTGCCAGCGGGCAGGGACATAGCAATCAGCCCCAGCATTTT.

Ten or more counts support this clonotype. The V gene is TRBV6-5, the J gene TRBJ2-2, with 7 bases that match TRBD2. The CDR3 is 15 amino acids. V lost 6 bases and J lost 7; bases outside the gene matches: 11. Germline CDR1 and CDR2: MNHEY and SVGAGI. Here the CDR3 reads CASSPPGRDGGELFF. In DNA form, the CDR3 reads TGTGCCAGCAGCCCGCCGGGGAGGGACGGCGGGGAGCTGTTTTTT.

There are many counts of this clonotype. One base away lies a much larger clone, so this may be a sequencing read error. This rearrangement joins TRBV10-1 to TRBJ2-5, with TRBD1 identical over 8 bases. Germline CDR1 reads WNHNN; CDR2 reads SYGVQD (reference sequence). The V gene end was trimmed by 6 bases and the J gene end by 4 bases; junction bases not matched to a gene: 10. CDR3 length: 15 residues. The chain's CDR3 is CASSGGTGQRETQYF. The CDR3 coding sequence is TGCGCCAGCAGCGGAGGGACAGGCCAGCGAGAGACCCAGTACTTC.